This paragraph covers one T cell receptor (beta chain) sequence. Relative to the germline gene, one junction end is altered; a read error may explain this. There are 15 residues in the CDR3. Germline CDR1 SGDLS, CDR2 YYNGEE. With a J-beta primer mix and a sample-barcoded 5' primer, a second PCR ran about 7 to 12 cycles. TCRdb analysed the 5' RACE reads with MiXCR anew, one entry per CDR3 protein. The sample comprises roughly 700,000 distinct CDR3 sequences, around 25% of which are singletons, and just under 9.5% rests with the top ten. This sample is part of a study of blood T cells in healthy people across ages. The sample also formed part of further work on T cells of mothers and their children.

This TCR was recovered from a boy aged 5-17 years in good health. What was sequenced was blood. The J gene is TRBJ1-4, the V gene TRBV9, with D possibly matching TRBD1 (5 bases). The CDR3 region is CASSGHWMGVEKPFF. CDR3 DNA: TGTGCCAGCAGCGGTCATTGGATGGGGGTGGAAAAACCGTTTTTT.